This record concerns one T cell receptor beta chain sequence. This specimen comes from a study of control samples from healthy donors and cancer patients. Here immunoSEQ multiplex PCR was the method, and the copy in TCRdb shows in-frame clones only, minus some. The table has about 180,000 clones, around 91% seen once. This CDR3 has 14 amino acids. V lost 4 bases and J 0 bases, leaving 8 bases between the germline ends. The germline CDR1 and CDR2 sequences are SGHDT and YYEEEE. This sequence originates from a woman between 50 and 59 years old in good health. The chain recombines TRBV5-6 with TRBJ1-5, with D possibly matching TRBD1 (5 bases). The sequencing input was blood. The CDR3 region is CASSQGFSNQPQHF. CDR3 bases: TGTGCCAGCAGCCAGGGTTTTAGCAATCAGCCCCAGCATTTT.